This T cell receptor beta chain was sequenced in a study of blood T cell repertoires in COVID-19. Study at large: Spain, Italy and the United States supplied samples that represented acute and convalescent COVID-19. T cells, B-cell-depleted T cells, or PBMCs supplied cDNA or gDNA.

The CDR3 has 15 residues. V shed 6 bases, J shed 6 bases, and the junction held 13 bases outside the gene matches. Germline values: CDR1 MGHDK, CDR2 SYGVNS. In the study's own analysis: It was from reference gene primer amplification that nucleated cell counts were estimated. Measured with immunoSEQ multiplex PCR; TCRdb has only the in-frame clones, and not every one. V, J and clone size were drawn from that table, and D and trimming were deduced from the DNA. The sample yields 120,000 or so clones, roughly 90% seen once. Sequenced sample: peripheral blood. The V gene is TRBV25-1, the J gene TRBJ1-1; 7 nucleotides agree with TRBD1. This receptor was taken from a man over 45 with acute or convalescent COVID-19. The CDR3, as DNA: TGTGCCAGCAGGGTAACGACAGGGTTTAACGCTGAAGCTTTCTTT. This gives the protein CASRVTTGFNAEAFF.